This T cell receptor (beta chain) was documented in a study of cytomegalovirus exposure and HLA in healthy donors. V was pared by 0 bases and J by 4 bases, with 5 bases of the junction left unmatched. The CDR3 has 17 amino acids. CDR1 is LNHNV and CDR2 is YYDKDF in the germline V gene (reference sequence). PCR used 60 Vbeta primers and 13 Jbeta primers. Repertoires were generated with immunoSEQ multiplex PCR, while TCRdb's copy carries only in-frame clones and drops some. The sample includes roughly 200,000 clones, roughly 84% of them seen just once. Study-level findings and limits: A link between a missense DCLRE1C variant and TCR beta V- and J-gene trimming emerged from a later analysis.

Healthy bone marrow donors made up the donor group. As concerns this clone: Its antigen remains unidentified.

Specimen: PBMCs. The chain is built from TRBV15 and TRBJ2-1; 11 bases are shared with TRBD2. This sequence originates from a boy between 2 and 15 years old in good health and CMV-seronegative. This chain's CDR3 is CATSREKGLAEYNEQFF. The DNA of the CDR3 is TGTGCCACCAGCAGAGAGAAGGGACTAGCGGAATACAATGAGCAGTTCTTC.